The 19 T cell receptor beta chains below were found in one sample sequenced in a study of identical twins. TCRdb processed the 5' RACE reads anew with MiXCR; each CDR3 protein has one entry. The sample lists around 670,000 distinct CDR3 sequences, roughly 6% seen once, with around 1.9% in the top ten. The sequenced sample consisted of naive T cells sorted from blood. Receptors were obtained from a man aged 18 to 30 in good health.

This clonotype has only a few counts. V usage is TRBV6-5 and J usage is TRBJ2-1; 8 bases line up with TRBD1. Trimming at V came to 4 bases and at J to 6 bases, leaving 8 bases not matched to a gene. In germline, CDR1 is MNHEY, CDR2 SVGAGI. This CDR3 comprises 15 residues. The CDR3 here is CASSSPEDRANEQFF. Written as DNA, the CDR3 is TGTGCCAGCAGTTCCCCTGAGGACAGGGCCAATGAGCAGTTCTTC.

This clonotype was recorded at least ten times. CDR3 coding DNA: TGCAGTGCTAATGATCGGGAGGGCACCTACAATGAGCAGTTCTTC. It codes for CSANDREGTYNEQFF. The chain combines TRBV20-1 with TRBJ2-1, with TRBD2 identical over 8 bases. The germline gives CDR1 DFQATT, CDR2 SNEGSKA (reference sequence). Trimming removed 4 bases from V and 2 bases from J; junction bases left unmatched: 7. The CDR3 extends over 15 amino acids.

The chain uses TRBV5-1 and TRBJ2-3; 8 bases agree with TRBD1. The CDR3 runs 16 residues. Germline lookup yields CDR1 SGHRS and CDR2 YFSETQ. Trimming took 3 bases from V and 3 from J; bases not matched to a gene: 9. Here the CDR3 DNA reads TGCGCCAGCAGCTCGGACAGGGCGAGAAGGACAGATACGCAGTATTTT. This codes for CASSSDRARRTDTQYF.

The chain recombines TRBV11-2 with TRBJ2-7; D is unresolved. CDR3 length equals 13 residues. Germline CDR1 SGHAT, CDR2 FQNNGV. The ends were cut back, 1 base at V and 7 bases at J, with 11 bases in the middle. This chain's CDR3 is CASSLVVGVEQYV. In DNA form, the CDR3 reads TGTGCCAGCAGCTTAGTGGTTGGTGTGGAGCAGTACGTC.

There are many counts of this clonotype. Here the CDR3 DNA reads TGCGCCAGCAGCTTATGGGCAACCTACGAGCAGTACGTC. Protein product: CASSLWATYEQYV. The chain is built from TRBV5-1 and TRBJ2-7; no firm D call. Between the trimmed V and J ends, which lost 2 bases and 2 bases, there was a span of 8 bases. Germline V lookup: CDR1 SGHRS, CDR2 YFSETQ. This CDR3 is 13 amino acids long.

This clonotype was counted between two and nine times. The chain couples TRBV30 to TRBJ2-1, with TRBD2 identical over 7 bases. The J segment lost 7 bases and the V segment lost 2 bases, leaving 11 bases of the junction unmatched. CDR3 size: 15 residues. Looked up from germline, CDR1 is GTSNPN and CDR2 is SVGIG (reference sequence). Here the CDR3 reads CAWSLAGPGGNEQFF. Written as DNA, the CDR3 is TGTGCCTGGAGTTTAGCGGGCCCAGGAGGGAATGAGCAGTTCTTC.

The chain combines TRBV28 with TRBJ2-1; 7 bases map to TRBD2. The germline CDR1 and CDR2 sequences are MDHEN and SYDVKM. J gave up 9 bases and V 2 bases, and 13 bases lay outside the gene matches. This CDR3 region has 16 residues. CDR3 in amino acids: CASSLGWLAVISEQFF. In DNA form, the CDR3 reads TGTGCCAGCAGTTTAGGGTGGCTAGCGGTGATCAGTGAGCAGTTCTTC.

This clonotype appeared many times. The gene calls are TRBV7-9 and TRBJ2-3, with TRBD2 identical over 9 bases. CDR1 is SEHNR, CDR2 FQNEAQ, per germline (reference sequence). This CDR3 comprises 16 residues. J was trimmed by 5 bases and V by 2 bases; bases with no gene match: 8. The DNA of the CDR3 is TGTGCCAGCAGCTTAAGCCTAGCGGGACGGGGAGATACGCAGTATTTT. This encodes CASSLSLAGRGDTQYF.

This sequence joins TRBV6-1 and TRBJ2-3; 11 nucleotides align to TRBD2. Germline values: CDR1 MNHNS, CDR2 SASEGT. The trim removed 6 bases at V and 1 base at J, leaving 15 bases unmatched. The CDR3 is 19 residues long. CDR3 loop: CASSPAPLAGGSRTDTQYF. The CDR3, as DNA: TGTGCCAGCAGCCCCGCTCCCCTAGCGGGAGGTTCTCGCACAGATACGCAGTATTTT.

This clonotype was counted many times. This chain joins TRBV14 and TRBJ1-5, with D perhaps matching TRBD1 (6 bases). Germline V gene data show CDR1 as SGHDN and CDR2 as FVKESK. Trimming removed 5 bases at V and 5 bases at J, with 19 bases between. This CDR3 region has 16 residues. For the CDR3, the DNA is TGTGCCAGCAGCGCTAGACACAGGGACCGGTATCAGCCCCAGCATTTT. Translated, it gives CASSARHRDRYQPQHF.

Ten or more counts support this clonotype. V gene TRBV7-2 combines with J gene TRBJ2-1, with D possibly matching TRBD2 (5 bases). Trimming cost V 3 bases and J 10 bases, with 7 bases left between them. The CDR3 is 11 residues long. CDR1 and CDR2 (germline): SGHTA, FQGNSA. DNA for the CDR3: TGTGCCAGCAGCTTTCAGCGGGAGCAGTTCTTC. Encoded protein: CASSFQREQFF. Based on the CDR3 plus reference TRBV7-2 and TRBJ2-1, the full variable domain is GAGVSQSPSNKVTEKGKDVELRCDPISGHTALYWYRQSLGQGLEFLIYFQGNSAPDKSGLPSDRFSAERTGGSVSTLTIQRTQQEDSAVYLCASSFQREQFFGPGTRLTVL.

This sequence joins TRBV9 and TRBJ2-1; 15 nucleotides align to TRBD2. This CDR3 comprises 15 residues. In germline, CDR1 is SGDLS, CDR2 YYNGEE. V trimming: 4 bases; J trimming: 9 bases; junction bases outside the gene matches: 5. This CDR3 is CASSTGLAGGSEQFF. CDR3 nucleotide sequence: TGTGCCAGCAGCACCGGACTAGCGGGAGGGAGTGAGCAGTTCTTC.

This chain connects TRBV5-1 to TRBJ2-5; 12 positions agree with TRBD2. Trimming removed 0 bases from V and 2 bases from J; junction bases left unmatched: 5. CDR1 and CDR2 (germline): SGHRS, YFSETQ. The CDR3 contains 17 residues. CDR3 in DNA: TGCGCCAGCAGCTTGGTACTAGCGGGAGGTCGGCAAGAGACCCAGTACTTC. It yields the protein CASSLVLAGGRQETQYF.

This clonotype was seen at least ten times. The gene calls are TRBV27 and TRBJ2-5; maybe TRBD2 (5 bases). This CDR3 is built from 15 residues. Trimming pared 7 bases from V and 4 bases from J, leaving 19 bases between. Per the germline V gene, CDR1 is MNHEY and CDR2 is SMNVEV (reference sequence). CDR3 nucleotides: TGTGCCAGCACCGTAATGGACGGGGATGTAGAGACCCAGTACTTC. Amino acids: CASTVMDGDVETQYF.

This clonotype was detected many times. This sequence joins TRBV4-2 and TRBJ2-1; weak D call: TRBD2 (7 bases). Trimming left V 0 bases short and J 5 bases short, with 23 bases between. Germline V CDR1 and CDR2: LGHNA, YNFKEQ. The CDR3 sequence is 19 residues long. The CDR3 is CASSQDPTGGPIVNNEQFF. DNA of the CDR3: TGTGCCAGCAGCCAAGATCCAACGGGGGGCCCAATCGTTAACAATGAGCAGTTCTTC.

This clonotype was counted only a few times. The V call is TRBV25-1, the J call TRBJ2-2; 7 nucleotides match TRBD1. This CDR3 has 14 amino acids. Per the germline V gene, CDR1 is MGHDK and CDR2 is SYGVNS. With V trimmed by 3 bases and J by 5 bases, 3 bases remained unmatched. The CDR3 protein is CASSETGRTGELFF. The DNA for the CDR3 is TGTGCCAGCAGTGAGACAGGGCGGACCGGGGAGCTGTTTTTT.

This clonotype was found many times. The chain has TRBV5-1 and TRBJ1-1, with D possibly matching TRBD1 (6 bases). CDR1 and CDR2 (germline): SGHRS, YFSETQ. V shed 0 bases and J shed 4 bases, with 13 bases lying between them. The CDR3 length is 15 residues. The CDR3 coding sequence is TGCGCCAGCAGCTTGGAAGGGGGTTTTCGCACTGAAGCTTTCTTT. The encoded protein is CASSLEGGFRTEAFF.

This clonotype occurred a few times. The CDR3: CASSYFRDTIQETQYF. DNA for the CDR3: TGTGCCAGCAGTTACTTCCGGGACACAATACAAGAGACCCAGTACTTC. The V and J genes are TRBV6-2 or TRBV6-3 and TRBJ2-5; possibly TRBD1 for D (6 bases). The CDR3 loop spans 16 amino acids. V was cut by 1 base and J by 2 bases, with 14 bases left in between. Germline V gene data show CDR1 as MNHEY and CDR2 as SVGEGT.

In this sample, this clonotype turned up many times. The gene calls are TRBV6-2 or TRBV6-3 and TRBJ2-1; TRBD2 matches 9 bases. V shed 8 bases and J 6 bases; nucleotides not matched to a gene: 14. CDR1 MNHEY and CDR2 SVGEGT come from the germline V gene. The CDR3 is 16 residues long. The CDR3 is CASQPLAGVWRNEQFF. In nucleotides, the CDR3 is TGTGCCAGCCAACCTTTAGCGGGAGTTTGGCGCAATGAGCAGTTCTTC.